The next 29 T cell receptor beta chains were all read from a single sample in a study of blood T cell repertoires in COVID-19. The data were produced by immunoSEQ multiplex PCR, yet TCRdb's version contains in-frame clones alone and is incomplete. The sample has about 180,000 clones, roughly 87% seen once. Input material: PBMCs or T cells enriched from blood (not recorded which). The receptors here all came from a human donor with acute COVID-19. The donor label of this sample is uncertain.

The J gene is TRBJ1-1, the V gene TRBV19; TRBD1 is a possible D gene (5 bases). V shed 7 bases and J shed 5 bases, with 11 bases lying between them. Germline V gives CDR1 LNHDA, CDR2 SQIVND (reference sequence). This CDR3 has 12 residues. CDR3 amino acids: CASTVGETEAFF. CDR3 nucleotides: TGTGCCAGTACCGTAGGGGAAACTGAAGCTTTCTTT.

The rearrangement links TRBV6-2 or TRBV6-3 to TRBJ2-6; D not certain. CDR1 is MNHEY, CDR2 SVGEGT, per germline. Trimming removed 7 bases at V and 0 bases at J, with 13 bases between. The CDR3 covers 16 residues. CDR3 residues: CASIPRRSSGANVLTF. CDR3 bases: TGTGCCAGCATCCCCCGACGGAGCTCTGGGGCCAACGTCCTGACTTTC.

For this clone: A read error is possible here, since a much larger clone lies one base away. The CDR3, as DNA: TGTGCCAGCAGTCTAACCCAAGAGACCCAGTACTTC. It specifies CASSLTQETQYF. The chain carries TRBV12-3 or TRBV12-4 and TRBJ2-5, with D uncertain. Deletions cut 5 bases from V and 1 base from J, with 5 bases between. The CDR3 extends over 12 amino acids.

V and J are TRBV6-4 and TRBJ2-2; the D is unclear. Trimming took 7 bases from V and 7 from J, leaving 13 bases between them. The V gene's germline CDR1 is MRHNA and CDR2 SNTAGT. The CDR3 runs to 13 residues. The CDR3 DNA is TGTGCCAGCACTAACTTACTTGGCGGGGAGCTGTTTTTT. Amino acids: CASTNLLGGELFF.

This clone appeared a single time. The J gene is TRBJ2-7, the V gene TRBV9; D may be TRBD1 (6 bases). In germline, CDR1 is SGDLS, CDR2 YYNGEE. Trimming pared 0 bases from V and 3 bases from J, leaving 13 bases between. The CDR3 totals 15 residues. Here the CDR3 reads CASSVGVRGSYEQYF. The DNA for the CDR3 is TGTGCCAGCAGCGTAGGTGTCAGGGGAAGCTACGAGCAGTACTTC.

This clone was seen more than once but under ten times. The rearrangement uses TRBV7-9 and TRBJ2-1; 14 positions match TRBD2. The ends lost 5 bases at V and 7 bases at J; junction bases unmatched: 10. Germline CDR1 SEHNR, CDR2 FQNEAQ (reference sequence). This CDR3 has 17 residues. The CDR3 here is CASSTATSGGAWNEQFF. The DNA for the CDR3 is TGTGCCAGCAGCACCGCGACTAGCGGGGGGGCCTGGAATGAGCAGTTCTTC.

The V and J genes are TRBV28 and TRBJ2-1, with 9 bases lining up with TRBD1. Germline V gene sequence: CDR1 MDHEN, CDR2 SYDVKM. This CDR3 has 18 residues. V was pared by 4 bases and J by 8 bases, with 18 bases of the junction left unmatched. This CDR3 reads CASSSLISGTGRIDEQFF. The CDR3 DNA reads as TGTGCCAGCAGTTCGCTAATATCCGGGACAGGGAGGATCGATGAGCAGTTCTTC.

The gene calls are TRBV6-5 and TRBJ2-7; 7 bases line up with TRBD1. The junction had 9 bases not matched to a gene; V was cut back by 5 bases and J by 5 bases. The CDR3 extends over 14 amino acids. In germline, CDR1 is MNHEY, CDR2 SVGAGI. CDR3 sequence (DNA): TGTGCCAGCAGTCCCGACAGGGTGTACCACGAGCAGTACTTC. Its translation: CASSPDRVYHEQYF.

V usage is TRBV19 and J usage is TRBJ2-7, with D maybe TRBD2 (7 bases). The CDR3 extends over 13 amino acids. With 3 bases removed from V and 6 bases from J, the gap between germline ends came to 12 bases. The germline V gene has CDR1 LNHDA and CDR2 SQIVND (reference sequence). The chain's CDR3 is CASSMRGGGEQYF. The CDR3 DNA reads TGTGCCAGTAGTATGCGAGGGGGGGGCGAGCAGTACTTC.

The J gene is TRBJ2-7, the V gene TRBV3-1 (or the pseudogene TRBV3-2); D is perhaps TRBD2 (7 bases). CDR3 length: 15 amino acids. Trimming took off 1 base at V and 6 bases at J, with 16 bases between the two ends. CDR1 and CDR2 from the germline V gene are LGHDT and YNNKEL (reference sequence). Written as DNA, the CDR3 is TGTGCCAGCAGCCAAGGGGGGGGGCAGAAGGGCGAGCAGTACTTC. Protein sequence: CASSQGGGQKGEQYF.

The V gene is TRBV18, the J gene TRBJ1-5; a possible D gene is TRBD1 (6 bases). Germline V gene lookup returns CDR1 KGHSH and CDR2 LQKENI. V lost 6 bases and J 0 bases, leaving 21 bases between the germline ends. The CDR3 consists of 18 residues. CDR3: CASSPSVRGIYSNQPQHF. CDR3 bases: TGTGCCAGCTCCCCCAGCGTGAGGGGGATTTATAGCAATCAGCCCCAGCATTTT.

The rearrangement joins TRBV7-3 to TRBJ2-2, with 8 bases matching TRBD1. V lost 6 bases to trimming and J lost 3 bases; unmatched junction nucleotides: 0. This CDR3 spans 13 amino acids. Germline loops: CDR1 SGHTA, CDR2 FQGTGA. CDR3 sequence reads: CASRQGDTGELFF. The CDR3 DNA reads as TGTGCCAGCAGACAGGGGGACACCGGGGAGCTGTTTTTT.

The V call is TRBV6-5, the J call TRBJ2-7; a weak D match, TRBD1 (6 bases). There are 14 residues in the CDR3. Germline loops: CDR1 MNHEY, CDR2 SVGAGI. The V end lost 6 bases, the J end lost 2 bases, and 14 bases lay between the germline ends. The CDR3, as DNA: TGTGCCAGCAGATTACAGGGTAGACCCTACGAGCAGTACTTC. It yields the protein CASRLQGRPYEQYF.

The rearrangement uses TRBV7-3 and TRBJ1-1; no reliable D call. The germline gives CDR1 SGHTA, CDR2 FQGTGA. The CDR3 is 13 amino acids. V was trimmed by 3 bases and J by 4 bases, leaving 9 bases between them. CDR3 DNA: TGTGCCAGCAGCTTTTCCCAATCCACTGAAGCTTTCTTT. This encodes CASSFSQSTEAFF.

The J gene is TRBJ1-5, the V gene TRBV19; D is undetermined. Germline loops: CDR1 LNHDA, CDR2 SQIVND (reference sequence). The V gene lost 0 bases and the J gene lost 6 bases, with 12 bases spanning the gap. This CDR3 has 15 amino acids. The CDR3 spells CASSIEGREGQPQHF. CDR3 nucleotides: TGTGCCAGTAGTATAGAAGGAAGGGAGGGTCAGCCCCAGCATTTT.

The V gene is TRBV19, the J gene TRBJ2-1, with TRBD2 identical over 10 bases. In germline, CDR1 is LNHDA, CDR2 SQIVND (reference sequence). The CDR3 totals 14 residues. The ends lost 8 bases at V and 6 bases at J; junction bases unmatched: 7. CDR3: CASSKRGGPNEQFF. Written as DNA, the CDR3 is TGTGCCAGTTCTAAGCGGGGGGGCCCCAATGAGCAGTTCTTC. The entire variable domain, with the rest obtained from reference TRBV19 and TRBJ2-1, is as follows: DGGITQSPKYLFRKEGQNVTLSCEQNLNHDAMYWYRQDPGQGLRLIYYSQIVNDFQKGDIAEGYSVSREKKESFPLTVTSAQKNPTAFYLCASSKRGGPNEQFFGPGTRLTVL.

The chain recombines TRBV30 with TRBJ1-2; TRBD1 might be the D (5 bases). The length of the CDR3 is 12 residues. V lost 7 bases and J 3 bases, leaving 12 bases between the germline ends. The germline gives CDR1 GTSNPN, CDR2 SVGIG (reference sequence). DNA for the CDR3: TGTGCCTATATGAGACAGCACTATGGCTACACCTTC. Translation gives CAYMRQHYGYTF.

This rearrangement joins TRBV30 to TRBJ2-1, with TRBD2 as a possible D gene (5 bases). The CDR3 totals 13 residues. With 5 bases removed from V and 2 bases from J, the gap between germline ends came to 10 bases. Germline V lookup: CDR1 GTSNPN, CDR2 SVGIG (reference sequence). In nucleotides, the CDR3 is TGTGCCTGGTCACTCGGGACCTACAATGAGCAGTTCTTC. This translates into CAWSLGTYNEQFF.

CDR3 region: CAWSPLLGTVPSWGYTF. CDR3 bases: TGTGCCTGGAGTCCCCTCCTAGGGACAGTCCCCTCTTGGGGCTACACCTTC. The chain recombines TRBV30 with TRBJ1-2; 7 bases align to TRBD1. The CDR3 is made up of 17 amino acids. CDR1 GTSNPN and CDR2 SVGIG come from the germline V gene (reference sequence). The ends lost 2 bases at V and 8 bases at J; junction bases unmatched: 20.

The rearrangement uses TRBV7-8 and TRBJ1-1; D may be TRBD1 (5 bases). The CDR3 consists of 15 residues. The germline V and J ends were trimmed by 1 base and 3 bases, with 12 bases remaining between them. The germline V gene encodes CDR1 SGHVS and CDR2 FQNEAQ. CDR3 bases: TGTGCCAGCAGCTTAGATGGGGGAGGGGACACTGAAGCTTTCTTT. This sequence encodes CASSLDGGGDTEAFF.

V and J are TRBV29-1 and TRBJ1-1; 7 bases agree with TRBD1. Germline CDR1 reads SQVTM; CDR2 reads ANQGSEA. J lost 1 base, V lost 6 bases, and 5 bases had no gene match. This CDR3 has 13 amino acids. The CDR3 DNA follows: TGCAGCGTGGCGGGACAGCAGAACACTGAAGCTTTCTTT. It specifies CSVAGQQNTEAFF.

J is TRBJ2-1 and V is TRBV4-2; D not certain. The germline CDR1 and CDR2 sequences are LGHNA and YNFKEQ. The CDR3 runs 15 residues. Between the trimmed V and J ends, which lost 0 bases and 3 bases, there was a span of 9 bases. CDR3 amino acids: CASSQEVPYYNEQFF. The DNA of the CDR3 is TGTGCCAGCAGCCAAGAGGTCCCCTACTACAATGAGCAGTTCTTC.

The chain links TRBV9 to TRBJ1-3; 11 positions agree with TRBD1. The CDR3 covers 18 residues. Germline assignment: CDR1 SGDLS and CDR2 YYNGEE. V lost 0 bases and J lost 3; bases outside the gene matches: 8. The CDR3 DNA reads TGTGCCAGCAGCGTAGACGACGGACAGGGGGCGCGTGGAAACACCATATATTTT. This translates into CASSVDDGQGARGNTIYF.

The CDR3 DNA follows: TGCGCCAGCAGCCAAGATCAGGGGATCGGACAGGGCAGACCTACTGAAGCTTTCTTT. This translates into CASSQDQGIGQGRPTEAFF. V gene TRBV4-1 combines with J gene TRBJ1-1, with 8 positions matching TRBD1. With 0 bases clipped from V and 5 bases from J, the junction kept 17 bases outside the gene matches. This CDR3 is 19 amino acids long. CDR1 is MGHRA and CDR2 is YSYEKL in the germline V gene.

The rearrangement joins TRBV28 to TRBJ1-4, with D unclear. V was cut by 8 bases and J by 7 bases, with 5 bases left in between. The CDR3 spans 10 residues. CDR1 is MDHEN and CDR2 is SYDVKM in the germline V gene. CDR3 in amino acids: CASGPEKLFF. CDR3 DNA sequence: TGTGCCAGCGGGCCTGAAAAACTGTTTTTT.

This clone was detected once. The rearrangement joins TRBV4-2 to TRBJ2-7; possibly TRBD2 for D (6 bases). The CDR3 covers 13 residues. Germline CDR1 and CDR2: LGHNA and YNFKEQ. The V gene lost 1 base and the J gene lost 2 bases, with 6 bases spanning the gap. CDR3 protein: CASSQGGAYEQYF. CDR3 sequence (DNA): TGTGCCAGCAGCCAAGGGGGGGCCTACGAGCAGTACTTC.

The chain carries TRBV4-3 and TRBJ2-7, with 10 bases fitting TRBD2. J was trimmed by 2 bases and V by 0 bases; bases with no gene match: 4. Germline V gene data show CDR1 as LGHNA and CDR2 as YSLEER. This CDR3 comprises 16 residues. CDR3 nucleotide sequence: TGCGCCAGCAGCCAAGATCTGGGACTAGCGACCTACGAGCAGTACTTC. As protein: CASSQDLGLATYEQYF.

This clone appeared a single time. The chain carries TRBV5-1 and TRBJ1-3; perhaps TRBD1 as D (5 bases). This CDR3 region has 14 residues. Germline assignment: CDR1 SGHRS and CDR2 YFSETQ. The V end lost 1 base, the J end lost 1 base, and 6 bases lay between the germline ends. This chain's CDR3 is CASSLTGSGNTIYF. The CDR3 bases are TGCGCCAGCAGCTTGACAGGATCTGGAAACACCATATATTTT. Combining the CDR3 with reference TRBV5-1 and TRBJ1-3 gives the whole variable domain KAGVTQTPRYLIKTRGQQVTLSCSPISGHRSVSWYQQTPGQGLQFLFEYFSETQRNKGNFPGRFSGRQFSNSRSEMNVSTLELGDSALYLCASSLTGSGNTIYFGEGSWLTVV.

The table lists this clone with a count of one. The chain combines TRBV10-1 with TRBJ1-1; D might be TRBD1 (5 bases). The germline V gene has CDR1 WNHNN and CDR2 SYGVQD (reference sequence). The CDR3 is made up of 13 amino acids. V lost 2 bases, J lost 6 bases, and 10 bases lay in between. In nucleotides, the CDR3 is TGCGCCAGCAGTGAGGGCTGGGGCTCTGAAGCTTTCTTT. Translated: CASSEGWGSEAFF.